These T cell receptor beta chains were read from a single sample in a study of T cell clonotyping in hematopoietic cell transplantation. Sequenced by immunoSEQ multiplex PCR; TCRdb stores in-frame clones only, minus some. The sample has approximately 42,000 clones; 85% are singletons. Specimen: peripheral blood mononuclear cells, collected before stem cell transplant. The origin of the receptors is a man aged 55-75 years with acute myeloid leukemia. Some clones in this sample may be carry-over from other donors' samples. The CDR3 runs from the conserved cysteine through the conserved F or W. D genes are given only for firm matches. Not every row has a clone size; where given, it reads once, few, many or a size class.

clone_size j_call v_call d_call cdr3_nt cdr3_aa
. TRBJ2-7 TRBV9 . TGTGCCAGCAGCGTATACGGCCAGGGCGGCGAGCAGTACTTC CASSVYGQGGEQYF
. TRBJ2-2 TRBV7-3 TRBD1 TGTGCCAGCAGACGGACAGGGGGAAGCACCGGGGAGCTGTTTTTT CASRRTGGSTGELFF
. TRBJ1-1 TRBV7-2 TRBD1 TGTGCCAGCAGCTTATCGGGACAGGGGAACACTGAAGCTTTCTTT CASSLSGQGNTEAFF
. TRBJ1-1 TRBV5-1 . TGCGCCAGCAGCCTAGGGTCAGGGTACACTGAAGCTTTCTTT CASSLGSGYTEAFF
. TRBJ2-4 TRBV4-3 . TGCGCCAGCAGCCCCAGTCGAGGAAGCAAAAACATTCAGTACTTC CASSPSRGSKNIQYF
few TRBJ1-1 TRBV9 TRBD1 TGTGCCAGCAGCGCGTCGACAGGGGCAGGGACTGAAGCTTTCTTT CASSASTGAGTEAFF
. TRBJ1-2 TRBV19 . TGTGCCAGTAGTATAGGGGGGACCCTTAAAGGGGCTGGCTACACCTTC CASSIGGTLKGAGYTF
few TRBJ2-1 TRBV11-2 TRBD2 TGTGCCAGCAGCTCGGGACTAGCGGGTTCCTACAATGAGCAGTTCTTC CASSSGLAGSYNEQFF
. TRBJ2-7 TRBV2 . TGTGCCAGCAGTGTGGTCTCCTACGAGCAGTACTTC CASSVVSYEQYF
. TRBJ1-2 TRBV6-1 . TGTGCCAGCTCGAGCACCATCTATGGCTACACCTTC CASSSTIYGYTF
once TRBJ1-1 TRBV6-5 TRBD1 TGTGCCAGGGTAATTCACAGGGGGACTGAAGCTTTCTTT CARVIHRGTEAFF
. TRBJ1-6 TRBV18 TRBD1 TGTGCCAGCTCGCCCGGGACAGTAACTTCACCCCTCCACTTT CASSPGTVTSPLHF
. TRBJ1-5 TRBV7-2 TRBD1 TGTGCCAGCAGCTTAGCCCGGGCAGGGGGAGAGCCCCAGCATTTT CASSLARAGGEPQHF
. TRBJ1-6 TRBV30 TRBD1 TGTGCCTGGAAAGGGACAGGGAATTCACCCCTCCACTTT CAWKGTGNSPLHF
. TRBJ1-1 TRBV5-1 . TGCGCCAGCAGCTTGGCTTACAGGGCCGAGAACACTGAAGCTTTCTTT CASSLAYRAENTEAFF
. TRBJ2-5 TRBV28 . TGTGCCAGCAGTTTTACGGGGATGCAAGAGACCCAGTACTTC CASSFTGMQETQYF
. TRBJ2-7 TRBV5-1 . TGCGCCAGCAGCAAAGACGACAGGACCTACGAGCAGTACTTC CASSKDDRTYEQYF
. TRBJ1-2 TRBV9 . TGTGCCAGCAGCTCCCGGGACCACTATGGCTACACCTTC CASSSRDHYGYTF
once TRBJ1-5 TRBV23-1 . TGCGCCAGCACGGGATTCTATCAGCCCCAGCATTTT CASTGFYQPQHF
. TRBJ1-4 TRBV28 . TGTGCCAGCAGTTTATTCCGCCTGGGGCGCACAACTAATGAAAAACTGTTTTTT CASSLFRLGRTTNEKLFF
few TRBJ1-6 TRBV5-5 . TGTGCCAGCAGCCCTCTCTCCTATAATTCACCCCTCCACTTT CASSPLSYNSPLHF
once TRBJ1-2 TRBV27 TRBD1 TGTGCCAGCAGTTGGGACAGGACCAACTATGGCTACACCTTC CASSWDRTNYGYTF
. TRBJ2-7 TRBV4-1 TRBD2 TGCGCCAGCAGCCTGGGACTAGCCGGCTACGAGCAGTACTTC CASSLGLAGYEQYF
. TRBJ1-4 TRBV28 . TGTGCCTACCGTCCCTCCCCTGGTGAAAAACTGTTTTTT CAYRPSPGEKLFF
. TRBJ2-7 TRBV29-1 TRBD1 TGCAGCGTTACGATAAGACAGGGGTGGTCCTACGAGCAGTACTTC CSVTIRQGWSYEQYF
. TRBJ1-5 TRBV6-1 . TGTGCCAGCAGTGAAGTTTTGGGGGAACAGCCCCAGCATTTT CASSEVLGEQPQHF
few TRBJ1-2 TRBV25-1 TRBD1 TGTGCCAGCAGGACAGGGACCTCATCTTACACCTTC CASRTGTSSYTF
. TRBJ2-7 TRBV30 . TGTGCCTGGAGTAACTCCTACGAGCAGTACTTC CAWSNSYEQYF
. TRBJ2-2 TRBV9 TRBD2 TGTGCCAGCAGCGTGGTAGGACTAGCGACCGGGGAGCTGTTTTTT CASSVVGLATGELFF
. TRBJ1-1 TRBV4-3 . TGCGCCAGCAGCCGAGGTACAGCATCGGGCAGGGTGAACACTGAAGCTTTCTTT CASSRGTASGRVNTEAFF
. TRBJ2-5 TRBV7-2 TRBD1 TGTGCCAGCAGCCACCGGACAGGGGGAGAGACCCAGTACTTC CASSHRTGGETQYF
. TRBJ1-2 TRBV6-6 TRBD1 TGTGCCAGCAGTTACGAGGGACAGGGCGTCCCCTCTGGCTACACCTTC CASSYEGQGVPSGYTF
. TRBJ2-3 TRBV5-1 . TGCGCCAGCAGCTTGGAGGGCTCCCCTCCTGCAGATACGCAGTATTTT CASSLEGSPPADTQYF
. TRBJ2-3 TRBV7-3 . TGTGCCAGCAGTCCCGGACTTATCACAGATACGCAGTATTTT CASSPGLITDTQYF
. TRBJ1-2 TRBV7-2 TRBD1 TGTGCCAGCAGCTTAGTAGGGACAGCCTATGGCTACACCTTC CASSLVGTAYGYTF
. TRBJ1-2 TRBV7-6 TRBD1 TGTGCCAGCAGCTTACCAGGACAGGATAGCTATGGCTACACCTTC CASSLPGQDSYGYTF
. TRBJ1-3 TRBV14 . TGTGCCAGCAGCCAAGATAGGGCGGCCTCTGGAAACACCATATATTTT CASSQDRAASGNTIYF
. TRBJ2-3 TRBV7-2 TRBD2 TGTGCCAGCAGCCTTGCTCCGCGGGGGGTCACAGATACGCAGTATTTT CASSLAPRGVTDTQYF
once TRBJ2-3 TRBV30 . TGTGCCTGGGCCCAGGGAATGCGCACAGATACGCAGTATTTT CAWAQGMRTDTQYF
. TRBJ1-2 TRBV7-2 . TGTGCCAGCAGCTTAAACTATGGCTACACCTTC CASSLNYGYTF
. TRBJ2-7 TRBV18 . TGTGCCAGCTCAGCGCGGCGGCCCGACTACGAGCAGTACTTC CASSARRPDYEQYF
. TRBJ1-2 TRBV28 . TGTGCCAGCGGGACGGCGAACTATGGCTACACCTTC CASGTANYGYTF
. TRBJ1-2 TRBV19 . TGTGCCAGTAGTATAGTCGGGTTTGGCTACACCTTC CASSIVGFGYTF
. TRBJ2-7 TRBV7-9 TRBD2 TGTGCCAGCAGCTCCGGGCGGGAGAGGGACGAGCAGTACTTC CASSSGRERDEQYF
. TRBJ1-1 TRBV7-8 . TGTGCCAGCAGCTTCCGGGACCCTCAGAACACTGAAGCTTTCTTT CASSFRDPQNTEAFF
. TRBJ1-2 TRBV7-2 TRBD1 TGTGCCAGCAGCTCAACAAGACAGGGAGGTGGTGGCTACACCTTC CASSSTRQGGGGYTF
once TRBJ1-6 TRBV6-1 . TGTGCCGGTACCGGGGCCGTTAATTCACCCCTCCACTTT CAGTGAVNSPLHF
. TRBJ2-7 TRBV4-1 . TGCGCCAGCAGCCAAGTGAGGGGAGTCTCCTACGAGCAGTACTTC CASSQVRGVSYEQYF
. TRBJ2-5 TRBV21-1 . TGTGCCAGCACCCCCCCGGAAGGGAGGTTAGAGACCCAGTACTTC CASTPPEGRLETQYF
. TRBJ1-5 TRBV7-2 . TGTGCCAGCAGCTCTCTCAGCATTCAGCCCCAGCATTTT CASSSLSIQPQHF
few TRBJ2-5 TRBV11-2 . TGTGCCAGCAGCTTAGAGAATGGGCCGCAAGAGACCCAGTACTTC CASSLENGPQETQYF
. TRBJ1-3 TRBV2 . TGTGCCAGCACCATAGAAGGATGGATCTCTGGAAACACCATATATTTT CASTIEGWISGNTIYF